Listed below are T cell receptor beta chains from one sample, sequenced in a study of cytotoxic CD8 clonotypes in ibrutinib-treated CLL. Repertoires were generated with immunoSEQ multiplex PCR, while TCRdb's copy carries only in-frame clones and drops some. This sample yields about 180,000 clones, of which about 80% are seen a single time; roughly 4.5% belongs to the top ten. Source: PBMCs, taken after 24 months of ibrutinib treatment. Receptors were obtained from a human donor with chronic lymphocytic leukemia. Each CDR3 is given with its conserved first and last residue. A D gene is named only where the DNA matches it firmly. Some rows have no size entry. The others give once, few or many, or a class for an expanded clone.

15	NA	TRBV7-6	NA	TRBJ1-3	TGTGCCAGCAGCTTAGGGACAGTCTCTGGAAACACCATATATTTT	CASSLGTVSGNTIYF
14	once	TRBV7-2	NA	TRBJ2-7	TGTGCCAGCAGCTTAATCTCCGGACTCTACGAGCAGTACTTC	CASSLISGLYEQYF
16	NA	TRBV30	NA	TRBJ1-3	TGTGCCTGGAGTGTACATCGAATAATCTCTGGAAACACCATATATTTT	CAWSVHRIISGNTIYF
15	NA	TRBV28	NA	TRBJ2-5	TGTGCCAGCAGTTCCCGGCGGGCAGGGGAGGAGACCCAGTACTTC	CASSSRRAGEETQYF
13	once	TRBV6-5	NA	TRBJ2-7	TGTGCCAGCAGGCCCGGACACACCTACGAGCAGTACTTC	CASRPGHTYEQYF
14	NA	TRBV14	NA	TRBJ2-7	TGTGCCAGCAGCCGGGAGCCCCGCTACGACGAGCAGTACTTC	CASSREPRYDEQYF
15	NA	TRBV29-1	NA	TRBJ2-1	TGCAGCGTTGAAGTAAAAGCGCTCGCCGGAGGTGAGCAGTTCTTC	CSVEVKALAGGEQFF
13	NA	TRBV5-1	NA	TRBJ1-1	TGCGCCAGCAGCTTGGGGGGCGGACAAAAAGCTTTCTTT	CASSLGGGQKAFF
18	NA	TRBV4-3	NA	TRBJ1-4	TGCGCCAGCAGCCAAGGGGTGAGGTCGGGGGTAAGCAATGAAAAACTGTTTTTT	CASSQGVRSGVSNEKLFF
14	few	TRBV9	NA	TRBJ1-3	TGTGCCAGCAGCCTTCAGGGGTCTCCAAACACCATATATTTT	CASSLQGSPNTIYF
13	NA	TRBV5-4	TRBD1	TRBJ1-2	TGTGCCAGCAGGGCACAGGGGAACTATGGCTACACCTTC	CASRAQGNYGYTF
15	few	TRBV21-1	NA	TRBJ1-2	TGTGCCAGCAGCCCCACGGGGCCAGCGAACTATGGCTACACCTTC	CASSPTGPANYGYTF
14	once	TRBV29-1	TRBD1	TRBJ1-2	TGCAGCGTTGAGGGACAGGGGACCTCTTATGGCTACACCTTC	CSVEGQGTSYGYTF
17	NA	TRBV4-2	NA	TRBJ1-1	TGTGCCAGCAGCCAAGAACTTAGGGGGGGGAGGAACACTGAAGCTTTCTTT	CASSQELRGGRNTEAFF
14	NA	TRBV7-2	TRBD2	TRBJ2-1	TGTGCCACTTCTCTTAGCGGGAGGTTGGGTGAGCAGTTCTTC	CATSLSGRLGEQFF
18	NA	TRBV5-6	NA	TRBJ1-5	TGTGCCAGCAGCTTGGGTGGGGTTGGGGAGACTCTCAATCAGCCCCAGCATTTT	CASSLGGVGETLNQPQHF
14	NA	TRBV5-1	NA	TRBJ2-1	TGCGCCAGCAAGTCCCAGGAGTCCTACAATGAGCAGTTCTTC	CASKSQESYNEQFF
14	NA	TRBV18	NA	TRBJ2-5	TGTGCCAGCTCCTCCTCCAGGGTCCCAGAGACCCAGTACTTC	CASSSSRVPETQYF
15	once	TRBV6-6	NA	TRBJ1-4	TGTGCCAGCAGTCCCCCGGGGGCGGCTAATGAAAAACTGTTTTTT	CASSPPGAANEKLFF
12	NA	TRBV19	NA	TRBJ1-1	TGTGCCAGTAGTCCGGGACTGATGACGGCTTTCTTT	CASSPGLMTAFF
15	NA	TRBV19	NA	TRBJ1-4	TGTGCCAGTAGTTCCGAGACAGTCTGGGGTGAAAAACTGTTTTTT	CASSSETVWGEKLFF
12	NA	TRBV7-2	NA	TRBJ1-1	TGTGCCAGCACCAATCTGGGGGGGCACGCTTTCTTT	CASTNLGGHAFF
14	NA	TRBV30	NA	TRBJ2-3	TGTGCCTGGAACGGGGGCGGGGACTTAGATACGCAGTATTTT	CAWNGGGDLDTQYF
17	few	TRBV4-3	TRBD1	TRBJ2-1	TGCGCCAGCAGCGCTACAGGGGTCCCGAGCTCCTACAATGAGCAGTTCTTC	CASSATGVPSSYNEQFF
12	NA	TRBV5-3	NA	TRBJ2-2	TGTGCCAGAAGCTTTGGGATCGGGGAGCTGTTTTTT	CARSFGIGELFF
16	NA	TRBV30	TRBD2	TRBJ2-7	TGTGCCTGGAGTGTACCATCTAGCGGGAGTAAGGTTGAGCAGTACTTC	CAWSVPSSGSKVEQYF
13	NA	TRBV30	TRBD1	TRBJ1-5	TGTGCCTGGAGTGTCAGGGGGGTTCAGCCCCAGCATTTT	CAWSVRGVQPQHF